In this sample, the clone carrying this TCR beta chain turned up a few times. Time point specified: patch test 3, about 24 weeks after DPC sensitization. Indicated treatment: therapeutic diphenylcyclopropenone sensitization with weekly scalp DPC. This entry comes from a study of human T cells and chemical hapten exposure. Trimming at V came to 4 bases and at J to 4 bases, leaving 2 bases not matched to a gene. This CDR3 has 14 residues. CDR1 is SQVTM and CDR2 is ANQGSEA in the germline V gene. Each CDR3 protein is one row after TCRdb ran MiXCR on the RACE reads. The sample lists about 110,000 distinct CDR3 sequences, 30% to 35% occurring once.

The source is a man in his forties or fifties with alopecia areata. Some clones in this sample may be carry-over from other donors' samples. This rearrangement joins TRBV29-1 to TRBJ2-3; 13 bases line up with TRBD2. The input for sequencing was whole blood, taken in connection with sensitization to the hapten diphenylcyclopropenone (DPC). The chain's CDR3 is CSVGTSGRSDTQYF. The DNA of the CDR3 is TGCAGCGTTGGGACTAGCGGGAGATCAGATACGCAGTATTTT.